The 23 T cell receptor beta chains presented below share a single source sample, sequenced in a study of shared clonotypes between healthy human individuals. Profiled with immunoSEQ multiplex PCR; TCRdb holds only in-frame clones, not every one. Among 550,000 to 700,000 clones listed, 73% were seen once. The source material was memory CD4+ T cells sorted from blood. Described subset: CD45RA-negative fraction. These receptors were collected from a woman aged 25 to 39 in good health.

The J gene is TRBJ1-2, the V gene TRBV28, with D perhaps matching TRBD1 (5 bases). The CDR3 is 16 residues long. Germline V gives CDR1 MDHEN, CDR2 SYDVKM. V dropped 5 bases and J dropped 4 bases, with 20 bases sitting between them. CDR3 in amino acids: CASSLRTPPLLYGYTF. DNA for the CDR3: TGTGCCAGCAGTCTCAGGACACCCCCTCTCCTCTATGGCTACACCTTC.

This rearrangement joins TRBV25-1 to TRBJ2-6; D gene ambiguous. V was pared by 6 bases and J by 0 bases, with 9 bases between. Looked up from germline, CDR1 is MGHDK and CDR2 is SYGVNS. This CDR3 has 15 residues. The CDR3 sequence: CASSLQGSGANVLTF. The CDR3 DNA reads TGTGCCAGCAGCTTACAAGGCTCTGGGGCCAACGTCCTGACTTTC.

This clone was seen only once. This sequence joins TRBV5-1 and TRBJ2-2; the match to TRBD2 covers 8 bases. V was pared by 4 bases and J by 4 bases, with 3 bases of the junction left unmatched. Per germline, CDR1 SGHRS and CDR2 YFSETQ. CDR3 size: 14 residues. Here the CDR3 DNA reads TGCGCCAGCAGCCCAGGGACTAGCACCGGGGAGCTGTTTTTT. It specifies CASSPGTSTGELFF.

This chain links TRBV28 with TRBJ1-1; possible D gene TRBD1, 5 bases. CDR1 and CDR2 from the germline V gene are MDHEN and SYDVKM. The CDR3 spans 13 residues. V gave up 6 bases and J gave up 3 bases, with 11 bases separating them. The DNA of the CDR3 is TGTGCCAGCAGGCTGGTGGGGGACACTGAAGCTTTCTTT. Translated: CASRLVGDTEAFF.

The V call is TRBV7-9, the J call TRBJ2-3; 11 bases match TRBD2. CDR3 length: 19 amino acids. The V gene end was trimmed by 2 bases and the J gene end by 0 bases; junction bases not matched to a gene: 10. Germline V gives CDR1 SEHNR, CDR2 FQNEAQ (reference sequence). CDR3 loop: CASSLLAGGPFGSTDTQYF. DNA of the CDR3: TGTGCCAGCAGCTTATTAGCGGGAGGGCCTTTTGGTAGCACAGATACGCAGTATTTT.

This chain uses TRBV7-2 with TRBJ2-6; 8 nucleotides agree with TRBD2. The CDR3 has 17 amino acids. Unmatched junction bases numbered 7, after V lost 4 bases and J lost 2 bases. The germline gives CDR1 SGHTA, CDR2 FQGNSA. The CDR3 DNA reads as TGTGCCAGCAGCTCCCCACCGGGGGGGGCTGGGGCCAACGTCCTGACTTTC. It specifies CASSSPPGGAGANVLTF.

The chain combines TRBV5-4 with TRBJ2-1, with D possibly being TRBD1 (5 bases). Trimming removed 0 bases from V and 6 bases from J, with 13 bases in between. The CDR3 spans 15 residues. Looked up from germline, CDR1 is SGHNT and CDR2 is YYREEE (reference sequence). For the CDR3, the DNA is TGTGCCAGCAGCTTGGAGACAGTTGTTCCCAATGAGCAGTTCTTC. It encodes CASSLETVVPNEQFF.

This clone came up a few times. The CDR3: CASMVGGGETQYF. CDR3 DNA: TGTGCCAGCATGGTGGGAGGAGGAGAGACCCAGTACTTC. The V gene is TRBV2, the J gene TRBJ2-5; TRBD2 might be the D (6 bases). CDR3 length: 13 residues. Per germline, CDR1 SNHLY and CDR2 FYNNEI. V lost 7 bases and J lost 4, with 13 bases in between.

This clone was seen only a few times. This sequence joins TRBV2 and TRBJ2-5; TRBD1 matches at 7 bases. There are 15 residues in the CDR3. Trimming at V came to 7 bases and at J to 2 bases, leaving 10 bases not matched to a gene. Germline V gene lookup returns CDR1 SNHLY and CDR2 FYNNEI. The CDR3 coding sequence is TGTGCCAGCAATAACAGGGGCCTTAGTCAAGAGACCCAGTACTTC. As protein: CASNNRGLSQETQYF.

This sequence joins TRBV5-1 and TRBJ2-7; D is perhaps TRBD1 (5 bases). The CDR3 length is 15 residues. V was clipped by 0 bases and J by 7 bases, with 17 bases between them. Germline V CDR1 and CDR2: SGHRS, YFSETQ. The CDR3 DNA reads as TGCGCCAGCAGCTTGGGGGGCACCCCTATCAGGGAGCAGTACTTC. Translated, it gives CASSLGGTPIREQYF.

The sample holds a few counts of this clone. This may be a read error: a much more frequent sequence differs by one nucleotide. V and J are TRBV9 and TRBJ2-1, with TRBD1 identical over 7 bases. Germline V gene lookup returns CDR1 SGDLS and CDR2 YYNGEE. The CDR3 is 13 amino acids. Trimming took 4 bases from V and 4 from J; bases not matched to a gene: 2. The CDR3 reads CASSTGQYNEQFF. In DNA, the CDR3 is TGTGCCAGCAGCACGGGACAGTACAATGAGCAGTTCTTC.

V and J are TRBV21-1 and TRBJ1-4. TRBV21-1 is described as a pseudogene. The CDR3 is 14 amino acids. CDR3 residues: CASSPASTNEKLFF. The CDR3, as DNA: TGTGCCAGCAGCCCAGCGTCAACTAATGAAAAACTGTTTTTT.

This chain joins TRBV5-5 and TRBJ2-7, with a tentative D call TRBD1 (5 bases). V dropped 4 bases and J dropped 0 bases, with 11 bases sitting between them. Germline lookup yields CDR1 SGHKS and CDR2 YYEKEE (reference sequence). The CDR3 length is 14 residues. The CDR3 is CASSIDSSSYEQYF. The CDR3 coding sequence is TGTGCCAGCAGCATCGACAGCAGCTCCTACGAGCAGTACTTC.

This chain links TRBV15 with TRBJ2-1; 9 nucleotides agree with TRBD2. V lost 9 bases, J lost 4 bases, and 7 bases stayed unmatched. Per the germline V gene, CDR1 is LNHNV and CDR2 is YYDKDF (reference sequence). The CDR3 spans 14 residues. The CDR3 reads CATRAGGSYNEQFF. DNA for the CDR3: TGTGCCACGCGAGCGGGAGGTTCTTACAATGAGCAGTTCTTC.

The chain has TRBV28 and TRBJ2-2, with 9 bases fitting TRBD2. Looked up from germline, CDR1 is MDHEN and CDR2 is SYDVKM. V shed 5 bases and J 7 bases; nucleotides not matched to a gene: 8. The CDR3 totals 15 residues. The CDR3 DNA is TGTGCCAGCAGTGGCCCTAGCGGGATGGTCGGGGAGCTGTTTTTT. This translates into CASSGPSGMVGELFF.

The chain links TRBV7-3 to TRBJ2-1; 16 nucleotides line up with TRBD2. Germline CDR1 SGHTA, CDR2 FQGTGA. This CDR3 has 14 amino acids. The V segment lost 5 bases and the J segment 14 bases; nucleotides outside the gene matches: 6. The CDR3: CASSTGLAGGLEFF. CDR3 DNA sequence: TGTGCCAGCAGCACGGGACTAGCGGGAGGGTTGGAGTTCTTC.

J is TRBJ1-2 and V is TRBV19; 9 bases line up with TRBD1. The trim removed 8 bases at V and 1 base at J, leaving 5 bases unmatched. Germline CDR1 and CDR2: LNHDA and SQIVND (reference sequence). The CDR3 runs to 14 residues. The CDR3 coding sequence is TGTGCCAGTTCCGGGACAGGGCTTAACTATGGCTACACCTTC. Its translation is CASSGTGLNYGYTF. Complete variable domain (other parts from reference TRBV19 and TRBJ1-2): DGGITQSPKYLFRKEGQNVTLSCEQNLNHDAMYWYRQDPGQGLRLIYYSQIVNDFQKGDIAEGYSVSREKKESFPLTVTSAQKNPTAFYLCASSGTGLNYGYTFGSGTRLTVV.

The rearrangement links TRBV19 to TRBJ2-6; D is perhaps TRBD2 (5 bases). The CDR3 has 15 amino acids. V was pared by 2 bases and J by 1 base, with 6 bases between. CDR1 LNHDA and CDR2 SQIVND come from the germline V gene (reference sequence). The CDR3 DNA is TGTGCCAGTAGTATATCGGGGTCTGGGGCCAACGTCCTGACTTTC. Translation: CASSISGSGANVLTF.

The V call is TRBV29-1, the J call TRBJ2-5; D might be TRBD1 or TRBD2, each matching 7 bases. The V end lost 7 bases, the J end lost 5 bases, and 17 bases lay between the germline ends. The germline V gene has CDR1 SQVTM and CDR2 ANQGSEA. The CDR3 has 13 amino acids. The CDR3 region is CSARGEGRETQYF. Written as DNA, the CDR3 is TGCAGCGCCAGGGGGGAGGGCCGGGAGACCCAGTACTTC.

In its sample, this clone was seen once. Other nucleotide sequences in the sample specify the same CDR3. J is TRBJ2-1 and V is TRBV7-2; D possibly corresponds to TRBD2 (6 bases). The CDR3 extends over 14 amino acids. Trimming left V 0 bases short and J 7 bases short, with 10 bases between. CDR1 is SGHTA, CDR2 FQGNSA, per germline. DNA of the CDR3: TGTGCCAGCAGCTTAGCGGGAGGATGGAATGAGCAGTTCTTC. It specifies CASSLAGGWNEQFF.

J is TRBJ2-2 and V is TRBV10-1, with D uncertain. Germline V CDR1 and CDR2: WNHNN, SYGVQD (reference sequence). V gave up 1 base and J gave up 3 bases, with 12 bases separating them. The CDR3 covers 16 residues. CDR3 in DNA: TGCGCCAGCAGTGAGTATTCCGTTTGGTACACCGGGGAGCTGTTTTTT. It is translated as CASSEYSVWYTGELFF.

V gene TRBV5-6 combines with J gene TRBJ2-7; D not resolved. Looked up from germline, CDR1 is SGHDT and CDR2 is YYEEEE. The CDR3 extends over 11 amino acids. V was clipped by 3 bases and J by 8 bases, with 9 bases between them. The CDR3 protein is CASSSGPKQYF. In nucleotides, the CDR3 is TGTGCCAGCAGCTCCGGACCCAAGCAGTACTTC.

Details on this clone: Different DNA sequences within this sample yield the same CDR3. J is TRBJ1-2 and V is TRBV5-1, with 11 positions matching TRBD1. The CDR3 is 15 residues long. Germline CDR1 and CDR2: SGHRS and YFSETQ. V lost 0 bases to trimming and J lost 4 bases; unmatched junction nucleotides: 2. CDR3 residues: CASSLGGQGAYGYTF. The DNA for the CDR3 is TGCGCCAGCAGCTTGGGCGGACAGGGGGCCTATGGCTACACCTTC.